The 22 T cell receptor beta chains in this list originate from one sample, sequenced in a study of blood T cells in healthy people across ages. Together with a sample-barcoded 5' primer, a J-beta primer mix was included in a second PCR lasting about 7 to 12 cycles. TCRdb independently ran MiXCR on the 5' RACE reads; one entry per CDR3 protein. The table records about 1.6 million distinct CDR3 sequences, 30% to 35% of them present only once. Sequencing used blood. The receptors here all came from a woman aged 25 to 39 in good health.

This clonotype turned up a few times. The chain has TRBV9 and TRBJ2-7; TRBD2 matches 7 bases. V trimming: 4 bases; J trimming: 6 bases; junction bases outside the gene matches: 4. The germline V gene encodes CDR1 SGDLS and CDR2 YYNGEE. The CDR3 sequence is 12 residues long. For the CDR3, the DNA is TGTGCCAGCAGCCCTTGGGAGGGCGAGCAGTACTTC. Its protein is CASSPWEGEQYF.

The genes are TRBV5-1 and TRBJ2-1, with 7 bases fitting TRBD1. CDR3 size: 17 residues. Germline lookup yields CDR1 SGHRS and CDR2 YFSETQ. V was clipped by 4 bases and J by 6 bases; unmatched bases: 16. The CDR3 here is CASSPPAGTATPNEQFF. The CDR3 DNA is TGCGCCAGCAGCCCCCCGGCCGGGACAGCCACCCCCAATGAGCAGTTCTTC.

The V gene is TRBV10-3, the J gene TRBJ1-2; the D is unclear. The germline V gene has CDR1 ENHRY and CDR2 SYGVKD. Between the trimmed V and J ends, which lost 5 bases and 4 bases, there was a span of 11 bases. This CDR3 region has 13 residues. In DNA form, the CDR3 reads TGTGCCATCAGTCAGGATAATGGCTATGGCTACACCTTC. It is translated as CAISQDNGYGYTF.

The chain links TRBV11-1 to TRBJ1-2; possible D gene TRBD1, 5 bases. This CDR3 has 15 residues. Per the germline V gene, CDR1 is SGHAT and CDR2 is FQDESV (reference sequence). Trimming cost V 1 base and J 4 bases, with 13 bases left between them. For the CDR3, the DNA is TGTGCCAGCAGCTTAGGGCAGGGACTTGCCTATGGCTACACCTTC. Its protein product is CASSLGQGLAYGYTF.

CDR3 bases: TGTGCCAGCAGGGTTCTGGGGTCCACAGATACGCAGTATTTT. It codes for CASRVLGSTDTQYF. This chain joins TRBV2 and TRBJ2-3; no firm D call. Trimming shortened V by 6 bases and J by 2 bases, and 12 bases separated the two germline ends. CDR3 size: 14 residues. Germline V CDR1 and CDR2: SNHLY, FYNNEI.

This clonotype appeared a few times. The chain is built from TRBV6-6 and TRBJ2-7; 8 nucleotides match TRBD1. The V gene end was trimmed by 10 bases and the J gene end by 3 bases; junction bases not matched to a gene: 5. Per the germline V gene, CDR1 is MNHNY and CDR2 is SVGAGI (reference sequence). This CDR3 comprises 12 residues. The CDR3 here is CATRGQNYEQYF. In DNA, the CDR3 is TGTGCCACCAGGGGGCAGAACTACGAGCAGTACTTC.

This clonotype was found once. This sequence joins TRBV25-1 and TRBJ2-6, with 7 bases lining up with TRBD1. Germline V lookup: CDR1 MGHDK, CDR2 SYGVNS. V lost 6 bases and J lost 0; bases outside the gene matches: 5. This CDR3 region has 16 residues. The CDR3 DNA is TGTGCCAGCAGAGGGGACAGCAGCTCTGGGGCCAACGTCCTGACTTTC. Its protein product is CASRGDSSSGANVLTF.

This clonotype was recorded a few times. This chain uses TRBV6-5 with TRBJ2-7, with D possibly being TRBD2 (6 bases). The germline V and J ends were trimmed by 5 bases and 3 bases, with 17 bases remaining between them. The CDR3 runs 15 residues. Germline CDR1 and CDR2: MNHEY and SVGAGI. The CDR3, as DNA: TGTGCCAGCAGTAAGGACCGGGACTTCCTCTACGAGCAGTACTTC. This translates into CASSKDRDFLYEQYF.

The chain uses TRBV6-5 and TRBJ1-2, with D hard to call. This CDR3 comprises 15 residues. With 4 bases removed from V and 8 bases from J, the gap between germline ends came to 20 bases. CDR1 and CDR2 (germline): MNHEY, SVGAGI. Written as DNA, the CDR3 is TGTGCCAGCAGTTGGGGTACAACAAAGGTCGGAGGCTACACCTTC. This encodes CASSWGTTKVGGYTF.

This clonotype was detected only a few times. V is TRBV2 and J is TRBJ2-6; TRBD1 aligns across 8 bases. Trimming at V came to 8 bases and at J to 2 bases, leaving 11 bases not matched to a gene. Germline V lookup: CDR1 SNHLY, CDR2 FYNNEI. The CDR3 loop spans 17 amino acids. The CDR3 here is CASRKQGVGPGANVLTF. In DNA form, the CDR3 reads TGTGCCAGCCGGAAACAGGGGGTAGGCCCTGGGGCCAACGTCCTGACTTTC.

This clonotype appeared many times. The V call is TRBV5-1, the J call TRBJ1-1; D uncertain. V shed 0 bases and J shed 1 base, with 4 bases lying between them. Germline CDR1 SGHRS, CDR2 YFSETQ. The CDR3 runs 13 residues. The CDR3 reads CASSLEWNTEAFF. Written as DNA, the CDR3 is TGCGCCAGCAGCTTGGAATGGAACACTGAAGCTTTCTTT.

Details on this clonotype: Just one base apart from a much larger clone, this may be a read error. The chain is built from TRBV9 and TRBJ2-3, with D possibly TRBD2 on 6 matching bases. CDR1 and CDR2 from the germline V gene are SGDLS and YYNGEE. This CDR3 has 17 residues. V shed 0 bases and J shed 1 base, with 15 bases lying between them. CDR3 coding DNA: TGTGCCAGCAGCGTAGCAGGAGGAGGGGCTGGCACAGATACGCAGTATTTT. It is translated as CASSVAGGGAGTDTQYF.

This clonotype appeared a few times. V is TRBV11-2 and J is TRBJ2-7; 9 bases are shared with TRBD2. The CDR3 has 15 amino acids. Per the germline V gene, CDR1 is SGHAT and CDR2 is FQNNGV. V shed 1 base, J shed 3 bases, and the junction held 4 bases outside the gene matches. The CDR3 DNA sequence: TGTGCCAGCAGCTTAGCTGGCGGGAGGGTCTACGAGCAGTACTTC. Translating it yields CASSLAGGRVYEQYF.

The sample holds a few counts of this clonotype. This chain connects TRBV20-1 to TRBJ1-5, with TRBD1 as a possible D gene (5 bases). CDR1 is DFQATT and CDR2 is SNEGSKA in the germline V gene (reference sequence). V lost 5 bases to trimming and J lost 1 base, with 9 bases between them. The CDR3 spans 13 residues. For the CDR3, the DNA is TGCAGTGCTCCCGGGACCAGCAATCAGCCCCAGCATTTT. Translated: CSAPGTSNQPQHF.

The V call is TRBV5-5, the J call TRBJ1-5; the D is unclear. V was cut by 0 bases and J by 4 bases, with 11 bases left in between. CDR1 is SGHKS and CDR2 is YYEKEE in the germline V gene (reference sequence). The CDR3 sequence is 15 residues long. The CDR3 protein is CASSLEGIPNQPQHF. Written as DNA, the CDR3 is TGTGCCAGCAGCTTGGAAGGGATCCCTAATCAGCCCCAGCATTTT.

Remarks on this clonotype: This may stem from a read error, because a much larger clone lies one nucleotide away. The V call is TRBV6-2 or TRBV6-3, the J call TRBJ2-7, with a weak D call TRBD2 (6 bases). The V gene lost 6 bases and the J gene lost 9 bases, with 21 bases spanning the gap. This CDR3 comprises 14 residues. Germline V gene lookup returns CDR1 MNHEY and CDR2 SVGEGT. The CDR3 reads CASSSGTGGGGQYF. The DNA for the CDR3 is TGTGCCAGCAGCTCCGGGACTGGTGGAGGAGGGCAGTACTTC.

The rearrangement links TRBV29-1 to TRBJ2-1, with D possibly TRBD2 on 5 matching bases. Germline-derived CDR1 and CDR2 are SQVTM and ANQGSEA. The CDR3 extends over 11 amino acids. V lost 3 bases and J 14 bases, leaving 14 bases between the germline ends. CDR3 coding DNA: TGCAGCGTTGATTCTGGCCCGGGAAAGTTCTTC. Translation: CSVDSGPGKFF.

This clonotype showed up just a few times. The chain uses TRBV12-3 or TRBV12-4 and TRBJ2-1, with 7 bases identical to TRBD2. V was clipped by 7 bases and J by 5 bases; unmatched bases: 11. The CDR3 is 15 amino acids. The CDR3 here is CASTPAGLADNEQFF. The DNA of the CDR3 is TGTGCCAGCACACCAGCGGGGCTAGCCGACAATGAGCAGTTCTTC.

This sequence joins TRBV4-1 and TRBJ1-4; D remains ambiguous. The CDR3 is 16 amino acids. Between the trimmed V and J ends, which lost 0 bases and 3 bases, there was a span of 11 bases. The germline V gene encodes CDR1 MGHRA and CDR2 YSYEKL. The CDR3: CASSQDRAGSNEKLFF. DNA for the CDR3: TGCGCCAGCAGCCAAGATAGGGCAGGATCTAATGAAAAACTGTTTTTT.

Regarding this clonotype: A read error may produce the germline difference seen at one junction end. The J gene is TRBJ2-1, the V gene TRBV20-1, with TRBD2 identical over 11 bases. CDR1 DFQATT and CDR2 SNEGSKA come from the germline V gene (reference sequence). This CDR3 is built from 18 residues. CDR3 in amino acids: CSARAGLAAYKDYNEQFF. CDR3 sequence (DNA): TGCAGTGCAAGAGCGGGACTAGCGGCCTACAAGGACTACAATGAGCAGTTCTTC.

This clonotype was found once. V and J are TRBV20-1 and TRBJ1-1, with 7 nucleotides matching TRBD1. The CDR3 is 15 amino acids. The V gene's germline CDR1 is DFQATT and CDR2 SNEGSKA (reference sequence). J gave up 4 bases and V 3 bases, and 11 bases lay outside the gene matches. The CDR3 DNA reads TGCAGTGCTAGCGGAGCAGGGGGAAAAGTCACTGAAGCTTTCTTT. It translates to CSASGAGGKVTEAFF.

This clonotype was seen more than once but under ten times. This chain's CDR3 is CASKVGLALNEQFF. As DNA, the CDR3 is TGTGCCAGTAAAGTGGGACTAGCCCTCAATGAGCAGTTCTTC. The gene calls are TRBV2 and TRBJ2-1; 9 bases fit TRBD2. V dropped 9 bases and J dropped 6; count of bases not matched to a gene: 9. The CDR3 length is 14 residues. Germline V lookup: CDR1 SNHLY, CDR2 FYNNEI. Supplemented by reference TRBV2 and TRBJ2-1, the full variable domain reads EPEVTQTPSHQVTQMGQEVILRCVPISNHLYFYWYRQILGQKVEFLVSFYNNEISEKSEIFDDQFSVERPDGSNFTLKIRSTKLEDSAMYFCASKVGLALNEQFFGPGTRLTVL.